The clone carrying this T cell receptor (beta chain) has a handful of counts. The J segment lost 5 bases and the V segment lost 4 bases, leaving 6 bases of the junction unmatched. The CDR3 is made up of 14 amino acids. Germline assignment: CDR1 SQVTM and CDR2 ANQGSEA. This record belongs to a study of blood T cells in healthy people across ages. Alongside a J-beta primer mix, a sample-barcoded 5' primer served in a second PCR lasting about 6 to 11 cycles. TCRdb fed the 5' RACE reads into MiXCR, producing one record per CDR3 protein. The sample consists of 800,000 to 1,300,000 distinct CDR3 sequences, 25% of them appearing once. These sequences were also reported in another study, on T cells of mothers and their children.

The sequence derives from a girl aged 2 to 10 in good health. The sample taken for sequencing was blood. V is TRBV29-1 and J is TRBJ2-7, with 12 bases matching TRBD1. CDR3 nucleotides: TGCAGCGTTGGTGGTAGGGACAGGGGGCACGAGCAGTACTTC. Its protein is CSVGGRDRGHEQYF.